The T cell receptor beta chain under discussion was sequenced for a study of OX40 agonist ivuxolimab in advanced cancers. Notes on the research overall: The costimulatory receptor OX40 (CD134) was targeted by ivuxolimab, a fully human IgG2 agonistic monoclonal antibody. Intravenous ivuxolimab was administered to patients every 2 weeks at six dose levels: 0.01, 0.1, 0.3, 1.5, 3 and 10 mg/kg. Of the approximately 54 dose-escalation patients, hepatocellular carcinoma was present in roughly 19, melanoma in around 15, renal cell carcinoma in 9 and head and neck cancer in 9. In the dose-escalation cohort, 65% to 85% of patients were male, and the mean age was approximately 60 years with a range of roughly 23 to 79. Patients were allowed to have had prior anti-PD-1, anti-PD-L1 or anti-CTLA-4 therapy, and approximately 43% of the dose-escalation patients had previously received checkpoint inhibitors. Partial responses occurred in three dose-escalation patients: two with cutaneous melanoma and one with hepatocellular carcinoma. The purpose of peripheral TCRbeta sequencing was to test whether ivuxolimab changed TCR sequence diversity and led to clonal T-cell expansion. The monotherapy dose-escalation portion (N = 52 patients) of the phase I ivuxolimab trial is reported in the paper. The investigation overall reported the following: At doses of 0.1 to 3.0 mg/kg, clonal expansion of both CD4+ and CD8+ blood T cells was observed from baseline to week 6. Low levels of normalized T-cell clonal expansion were also seen in some nonresponding patients. In the 0.1-3.0 mg/kg groups, partial responders had among the lowest normalized peripheral clonal expansion, particularly in CD8+ T cells. Which antigens the clonally expanded peripheral T cells were specific for was not determined. After ivuxolimab, more expanded clones were found on average in CD8+ T cells than in CD4+ T cells.

Patients with a history of autoimmune disease or receiving systemic immunosuppression were excluded from the trial. Peripheral blood for TCR sequencing was collected from all dose cohorts at baseline, on cycle 4 day 1, and on cycle 7 day 1. Samples were obtained from an open-label, multicenter, first-in-human phase I dose-escalation trial of ivuxolimab. Adults with locally advanced or metastatic melanoma, renal cell, hepatocellular, or head and neck squamous cell carcinoma were enrolled in the trial. CD4+ and CD8+ T cells were sorted separately from peripheral blood before TCR sequencing. Measured from the cysteine to the phenylalanine, the CDR3 is 15 residues long. Solely the CDR3 DNA is kept, with 45 bases framed from the first base. The CDR1 and CDR2 encoded by the germline V gene are SGHRS and YFSETQ. V gives up 3 bases and J gives up 6 bases, and the segment between their germline ends measures 15 bases.

To sequence the TCRbeta CDR3 region, genomic DNA was isolated from the sorted cells. TCRbeta CDR3 regions were sequenced using the immunoSEQ Assay. In its TCRdb copy, this immuneACCESS table keeps in-frame sequences only and misses some clones. Where compared with another copy, unresolved V genes explain less than half of these, and the others have no known cause. The sample profile shows over 60,000 clones; roughly nine tenths of them were found once. Roughly 4% of the sample rests with the top ten. Concerning this clone itself: The antigen this receptor binds is unknown. Base qualities were left out, and no much larger clone turns up one base away.

The rearranged segments are TRBV5-1 and TRBJ2-2, with TRBD2 as a weak D call on 6 bases. The sequence came from an adult with an advanced solid tumor such as melanoma, head and neck, liver or kidney cancer. This sample comprised CD4+ or CD8+ T cells sorted from blood, obtained in a trial of the OX40 agonist ivuxolimab. The CDR3 in this case is CASSYGTPGAGELFF. The bases are TGCGCCAGCAGCTACGGGACTCCCGGAGCCGGGGAGCTGTTTTTT.